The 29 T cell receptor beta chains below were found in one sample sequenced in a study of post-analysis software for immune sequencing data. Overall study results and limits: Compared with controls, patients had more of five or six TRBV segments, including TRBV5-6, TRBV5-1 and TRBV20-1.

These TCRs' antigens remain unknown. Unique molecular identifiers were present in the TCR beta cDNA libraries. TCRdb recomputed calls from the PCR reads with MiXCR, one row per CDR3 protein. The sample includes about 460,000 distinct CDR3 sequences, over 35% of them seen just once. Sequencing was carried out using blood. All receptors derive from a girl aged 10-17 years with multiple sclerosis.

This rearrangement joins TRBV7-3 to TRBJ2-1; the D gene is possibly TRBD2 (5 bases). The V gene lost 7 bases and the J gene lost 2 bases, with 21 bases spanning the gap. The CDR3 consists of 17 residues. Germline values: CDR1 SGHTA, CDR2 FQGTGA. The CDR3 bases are TGTGCCAGCACCGTCAGATCGGACTCCCTTACCTACAATGAGCAGTTCTTC. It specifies CASTVRSDSLTYNEQFF.

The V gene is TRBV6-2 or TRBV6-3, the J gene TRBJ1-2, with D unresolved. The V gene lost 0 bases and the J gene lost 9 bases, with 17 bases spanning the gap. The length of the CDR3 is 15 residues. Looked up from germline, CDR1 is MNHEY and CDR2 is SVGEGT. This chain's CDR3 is CASSYSAARMYSYTF. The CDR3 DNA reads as TGTGCCAGCAGTTACTCCGCAGCGAGGATGTACAGCTACACCTTC.

CDR3 nucleotide sequence: TGTGCCAGCAGAAAAGGAACTAGCGGGAGTCACACCGGGGAGCTGTTTTTT. Translated, it gives CASRKGTSGSHTGELFF. V is TRBV6-6 and J is TRBJ2-2, with TRBD2 identical over 11 bases. This CDR3 has 17 amino acids. Trimming cost V 6 bases and J 3 bases; bases outside gene matches: 9. Germline values: CDR1 MNHNY, CDR2 SVGAGI (reference sequence).

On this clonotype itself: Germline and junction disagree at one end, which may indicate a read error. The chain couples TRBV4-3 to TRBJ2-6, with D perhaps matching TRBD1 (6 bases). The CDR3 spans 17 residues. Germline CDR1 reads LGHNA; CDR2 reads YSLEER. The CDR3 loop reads CVSSQEGQTSGANVLTF. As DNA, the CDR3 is TGCGTCAGCAGCCAAGAAGGACAGACCTCTGGGGCCAACGTCCTGACTTTC.

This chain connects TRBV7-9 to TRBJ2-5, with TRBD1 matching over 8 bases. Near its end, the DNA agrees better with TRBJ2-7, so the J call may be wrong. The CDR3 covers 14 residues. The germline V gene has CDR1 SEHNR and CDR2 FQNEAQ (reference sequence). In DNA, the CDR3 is TGTGCCAGCAGCCGACAGGGGCTGAACTACGAGCAGTACTTC. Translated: CASSRQGLNYEQYF.

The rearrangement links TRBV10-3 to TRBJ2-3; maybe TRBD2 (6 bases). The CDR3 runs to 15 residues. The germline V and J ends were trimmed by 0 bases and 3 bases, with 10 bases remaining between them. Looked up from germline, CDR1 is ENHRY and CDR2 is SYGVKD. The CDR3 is CAISESGGPTDTQYF. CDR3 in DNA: TGTGCCATCAGTGAGTCCGGAGGGCCGACAGATACGCAGTATTTT.

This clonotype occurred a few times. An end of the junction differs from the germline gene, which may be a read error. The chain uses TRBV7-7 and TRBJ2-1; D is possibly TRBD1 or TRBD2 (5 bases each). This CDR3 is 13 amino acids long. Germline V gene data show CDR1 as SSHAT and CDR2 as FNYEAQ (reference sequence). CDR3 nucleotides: TGTGCTAGCAGCTTAGCGCGTCAAGGGGAACAGTTCTTC. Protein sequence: CASSLARQGEQFF.

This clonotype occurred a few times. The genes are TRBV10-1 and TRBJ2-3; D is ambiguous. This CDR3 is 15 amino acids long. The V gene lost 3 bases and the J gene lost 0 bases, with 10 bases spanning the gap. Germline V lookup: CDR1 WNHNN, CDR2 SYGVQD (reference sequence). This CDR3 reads CASSDQSTSTDTQYF. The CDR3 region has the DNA TGCGCCAGCAGTGATCAATCGACTAGCACAGATACGCAGTATTTT.

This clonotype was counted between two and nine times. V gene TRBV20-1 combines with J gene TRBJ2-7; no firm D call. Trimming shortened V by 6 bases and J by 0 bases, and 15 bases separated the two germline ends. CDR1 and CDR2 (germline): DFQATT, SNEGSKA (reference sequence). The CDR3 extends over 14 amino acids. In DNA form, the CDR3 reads TGCAGTGCGCCTCAGGCGTCCGTCTCCTACGAGCAGTACTTC. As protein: CSAPQASVSYEQYF.

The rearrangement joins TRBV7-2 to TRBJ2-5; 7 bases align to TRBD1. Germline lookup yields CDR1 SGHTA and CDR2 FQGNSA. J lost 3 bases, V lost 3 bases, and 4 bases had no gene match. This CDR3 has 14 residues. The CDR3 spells CASSFRDSEETQYF. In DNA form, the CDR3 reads TGTGCCAGCAGCTTCAGGGACAGCGAAGAGACCCAGTACTTC.

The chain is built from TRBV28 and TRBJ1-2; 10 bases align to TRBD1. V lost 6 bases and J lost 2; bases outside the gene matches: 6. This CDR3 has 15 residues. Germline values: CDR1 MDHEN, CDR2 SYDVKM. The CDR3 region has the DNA TGTGCCAGCAGCAATAGACAGGGGGCCAACTATGGCTACACCTTC. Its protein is CASSNRQGANYGYTF.

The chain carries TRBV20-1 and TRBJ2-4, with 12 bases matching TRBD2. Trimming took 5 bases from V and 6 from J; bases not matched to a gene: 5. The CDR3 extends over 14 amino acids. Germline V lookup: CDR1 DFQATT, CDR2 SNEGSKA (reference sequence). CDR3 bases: TGCAGTGCTGTCGGACTAGCGGGAAGAAACATTCAGTACTTC. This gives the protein CSAVGLAGRNIQYF.

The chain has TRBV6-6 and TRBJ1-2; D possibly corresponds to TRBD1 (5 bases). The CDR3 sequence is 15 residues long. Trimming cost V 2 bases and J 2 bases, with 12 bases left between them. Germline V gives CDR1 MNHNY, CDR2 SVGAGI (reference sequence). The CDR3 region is CASSYRGNSNYGYTF. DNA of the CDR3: TGTGCCAGCAGTTACAGGGGAAATTCAAACTATGGCTACACCTTC.

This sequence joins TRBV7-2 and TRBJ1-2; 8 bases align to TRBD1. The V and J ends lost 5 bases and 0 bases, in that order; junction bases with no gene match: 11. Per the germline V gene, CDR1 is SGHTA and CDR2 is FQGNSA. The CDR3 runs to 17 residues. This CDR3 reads CASSLIGPTGANYGYTF. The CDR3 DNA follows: TGTGCCAGCAGCCTGATAGGGCCGACAGGGGCTAACTATGGCTACACCTTC.

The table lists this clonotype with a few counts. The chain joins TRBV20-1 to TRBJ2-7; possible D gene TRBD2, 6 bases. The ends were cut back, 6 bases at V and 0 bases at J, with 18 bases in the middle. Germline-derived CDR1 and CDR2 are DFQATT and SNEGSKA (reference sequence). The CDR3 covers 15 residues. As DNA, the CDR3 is TGCAGTGCCATTAAGCGGGCGGGGAGCTCCTACGAGCAGTACTTC. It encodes CSAIKRAGSSYEQYF.

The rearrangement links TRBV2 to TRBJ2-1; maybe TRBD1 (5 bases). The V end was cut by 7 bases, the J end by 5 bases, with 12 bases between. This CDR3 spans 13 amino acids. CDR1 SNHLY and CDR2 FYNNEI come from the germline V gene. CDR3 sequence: CASKFDRNNEQFF. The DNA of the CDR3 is TGTGCCAGCAAGTTCGACAGAAACAATGAGCAGTTCTTC.

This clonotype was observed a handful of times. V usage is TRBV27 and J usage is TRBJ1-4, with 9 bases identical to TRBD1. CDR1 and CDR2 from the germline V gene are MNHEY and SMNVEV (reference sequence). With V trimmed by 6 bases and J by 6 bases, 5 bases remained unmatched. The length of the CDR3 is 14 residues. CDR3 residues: CASRPGTGYEKLFF. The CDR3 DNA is TGTGCCAGCAGGCCCGGGACAGGGTATGAAAAACTGTTTTTT.

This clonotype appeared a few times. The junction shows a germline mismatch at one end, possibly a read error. CDR3 nucleotides: TGTGCCAGTACCGGCTCCAACGAGCAGTACTTC. Translated, it gives CASTGSNEQYF. The J gene is TRBJ2-7, the V gene TRBV28, with D unresolved. The CDR3 has 11 amino acids. Germline loops: CDR1 MDHEN, CDR2 SYDVKM.

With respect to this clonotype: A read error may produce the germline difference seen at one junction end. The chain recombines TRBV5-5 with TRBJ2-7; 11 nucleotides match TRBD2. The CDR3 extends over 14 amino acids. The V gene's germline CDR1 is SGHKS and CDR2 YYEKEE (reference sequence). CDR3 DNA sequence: TGTGCCAGCAGCCTAGGACTAGCGGGTCGCGAGCGGTACTTC. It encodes CASSLGLAGRERYF.

CDR3 in DNA: TGCGCCAGCAGCCCTACACTTCGGGGGAAAGGGTCGACGGATACGCAGTATTTT. Its protein is CASSPTLRGKGSTDTQYF. This chain joins TRBV5-1 and TRBJ2-3; D may be TRBD2 (6 bases). The V end was cut by 4 bases, the J end by 6 bases, with 27 bases between. CDR1 and CDR2 (germline): SGHRS, YFSETQ. The CDR3 covers 18 residues. Full variable domain (outside the CDR3, taken from reference TRBV5-1 and TRBJ2-3): KAGVTQTPRYLIKTRGQQVTLSCSPISGHRSVSWYQQTPGQGLQFLFEYFSETQRNKGNFPGRFSGRQFSNSRSEMNVSTLELGDSALYLCASSPTLRGKGSTDTQYFGPGTRLTVL.

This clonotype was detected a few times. CDR3 bases: TGTGCCAGCTGTACTAGGGGCGGCGACACAGATACGCAGTATTTT. Translation: CASCTRGGDTDTQYF. The V and J genes are TRBV12-3 or TRBV12-4 and TRBJ2-3; D is tentatively TRBD1 or TRBD2 (5 bases each). The V gene lost 8 bases and the J gene lost 2 bases, with 17 bases spanning the gap. This CDR3 region has 15 residues.

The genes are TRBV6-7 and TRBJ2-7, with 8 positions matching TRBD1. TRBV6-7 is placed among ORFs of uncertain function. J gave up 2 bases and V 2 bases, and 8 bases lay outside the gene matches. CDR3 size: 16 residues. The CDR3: CASSYARTGSTYEQYF. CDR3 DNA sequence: TGTGCCAGCAGTTACGCCAGGACAGGGAGCACCTACGAGCAGTACTTC.

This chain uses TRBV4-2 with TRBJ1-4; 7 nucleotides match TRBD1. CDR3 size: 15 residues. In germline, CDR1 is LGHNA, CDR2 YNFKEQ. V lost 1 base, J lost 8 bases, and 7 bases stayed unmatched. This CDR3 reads CASSQVGRGDEKLFF. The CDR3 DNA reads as TGTGCCAGCAGCCAAGTGGGCAGGGGGGACGAAAAACTGTTTTTT.

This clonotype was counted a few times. The CDR3 spells CASSLEVRIANYGYTF. The DNA for the CDR3 is TGTGCCAGCAGTTTAGAAGTGAGGATAGCTAACTATGGCTACACCTTC. This sequence joins TRBV12-3 or TRBV12-4 and TRBJ1-2; no definite D call. With 1 base removed from V and 0 bases from J, the gap between germline ends came to 12 bases. This CDR3 has 16 residues.

In DNA, the CDR3 is TGTGCCAGCAGCCAAGATCTTAGGGAAAGCGGGAGAGAGTACGAGCAGTACTTC. This translates into CASSQDLRESGREYEQYF. The V gene is TRBV4-2, the J gene TRBJ2-7, with 8 bases lining up with TRBD2. Germline V gene data show CDR1 as LGHNA and CDR2 as YNFKEQ. The junction had 14 bases not matched to a gene; V was cut back by 0 bases and J by 4 bases. The length of the CDR3 is 18 residues.

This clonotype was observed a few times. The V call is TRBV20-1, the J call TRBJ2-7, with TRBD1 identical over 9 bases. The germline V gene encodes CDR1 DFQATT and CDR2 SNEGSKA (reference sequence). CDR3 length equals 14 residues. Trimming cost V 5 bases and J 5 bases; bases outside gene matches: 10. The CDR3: CSAVPRDREDEQYF. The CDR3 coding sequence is TGCAGTGCTGTCCCCCGGGACAGGGAGGACGAGCAGTACTTC.

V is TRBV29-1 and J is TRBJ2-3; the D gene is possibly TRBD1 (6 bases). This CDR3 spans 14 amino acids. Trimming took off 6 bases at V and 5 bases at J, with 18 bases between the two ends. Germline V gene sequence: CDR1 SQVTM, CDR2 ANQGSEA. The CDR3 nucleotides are TGCAGCGTGGGGGCGTACGCGGTTAAAGATACGCAGTATTTT. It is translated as CSVGAYAVKDTQYF.

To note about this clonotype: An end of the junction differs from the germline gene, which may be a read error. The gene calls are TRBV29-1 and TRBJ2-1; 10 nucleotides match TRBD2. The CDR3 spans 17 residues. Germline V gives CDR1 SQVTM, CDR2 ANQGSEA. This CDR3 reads CSVEYVAGGGLYNEKFF. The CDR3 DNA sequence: TGCAGCGTTGAATACGTAGCGGGGGGAGGATTGTACAATGAGAAGTTCTTC.

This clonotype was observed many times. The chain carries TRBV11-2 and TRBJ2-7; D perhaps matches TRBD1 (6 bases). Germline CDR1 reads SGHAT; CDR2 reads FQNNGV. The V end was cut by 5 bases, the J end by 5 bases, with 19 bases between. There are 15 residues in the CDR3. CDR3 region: CASSPRARGYDEQYF. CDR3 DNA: TGTGCCAGCAGCCCCCGGGCCAGGGGCTACGACGAGCAGTACTTC.